This T cell receptor (beta chain) was found in a study of blood T cell repertoires in COVID-19. Study background: From the United States, Italy and Spain came samples of acute and convalescent COVID-19.

In the original analysis: Using reference gene primer amplification, nucleated cell counts were estimated. Method: immunoSEQ multiplex PCR; TCRdb's copy keeps in-frame clones and lacks some. V, J and clone size are taken as reported in that table, and D and trimming were inferred from the DNA itself. Of 150,000 to 200,000 clones listed, about 83% are singletons. Germline assignment: CDR1 MRHNA and CDR2 SNTAGT. V lost 7 bases, J lost 4 bases, and 6 bases stayed unmatched. The CDR3 has 14 residues. This clonotype originated in a man between 18 and 29 years old with active or convalescent COVID-19. The gene calls are TRBV6-4 and TRBJ1-2; 10 positions agree with TRBD1. Sequenced input: peripheral blood. CDR3 residues: CASIETGGIYGYTF. The CDR3 DNA reads as TGTGCCAGCATCGAGACAGGGGGCATCTATGGCTACACCTTC.